Each of the 4 T cell receptor beta chains below was sequenced from the same sample in a study of T cells in tuberculosis. Described time point: new active TB diagnosis, blood taken before or within 7 days of starting treatment. Sequenced by immunoSEQ multiplex PCR; TCRdb stores in-frame clones only, minus some. The sample includes around 35,000 clones, less than 95% seen only once; the top ten take 2% to 3%. Sequencing used PBMCs, obtained at tuberculosis diagnosis. Every receptor here comes from an adult with tuberculosis.

The genes are TRBV9 and TRBJ1-3; D is unclear. Trimming left V 2 bases short and J 6 bases short, with 9 bases between. Germline lookup yields CDR1 SGDLS and CDR2 YYNGEE. CDR3 size: 13 residues. In DNA, the CDR3 is TGTGCCAGCAGCGTCGGGGTTGAAAACACCATATATTTT. Encoded protein: CASSVGVENTIYF. Combining the CDR3 with reference TRBV9 and TRBJ1-3 gives the whole variable domain DSGVTQTPKHLITATGQRVTLRCSPRSGDLSVYWYQQSLDQGLQFLIQYYNGEERAKGNILERFSAQQFPDLHSELNLSSLELGDSALYFCASSVGVENTIYFGEGSWLTVV.

This chain joins TRBV5-6 and TRBJ1-5, with TRBD1 matching over 9 bases. CDR3 length equals 16 residues. From germline, CDR1 is SGHDT and CDR2 YYEEEE. Germline trimming cut 0 bases from V and 4 bases from J; bases unmatched to any gene: 5. The CDR3 sequence is CASSLGGQGKNQPQHF. CDR3 nucleotide sequence: TGTGCCAGCAGCTTGGGGGGACAGGGCAAAAATCAGCCCCAGCATTTT.

The count of this clone is one. The V gene is TRBV7-2, the J gene TRBJ2-3, with a tentative D call TRBD2 (7 bases). CDR3 length: 16 amino acids. From germline, CDR1 is SGHTA and CDR2 FQGNSA. Trimming pared 4 bases from V and 2 bases from J, leaving 16 bases between. The CDR3 DNA reads TGTGCCAGCAGCTCCCATCGGGGGGCCCTCACAGATACGCAGTATTTT. This codes for CASSSHRGALTDTQYF.

This chain joins TRBV27 and TRBJ2-1; 10 nucleotides agree with TRBD2. The CDR3 consists of 15 residues. Germline V gene lookup returns CDR1 MNHEY and CDR2 SMNVEV (reference sequence). Trimming at V came to 3 bases and at J to 4 bases, leaving 3 bases not matched to a gene. CDR3 coding DNA: TGTGCCAGCAGTTTGGATAGCGGGGGGTACAATGAGCAGTTCTTC. Its translation: CASSLDSGGYNEQFF.